Below are 10 T cell receptor beta chains sequenced from a single sample in a study of shared clonotypes between healthy human individuals. Generated by immunoSEQ multiplex PCR, the TCRdb table keeps only in-frame clones and is missing some. The sample yields about 1 million clones, approximately 76% seen once. Sequences were obtained from memory CD4+ T cells sorted from blood. Documented subset: CD45RA-negative fraction. The receptors derive from a man in his late teens or twenties in good health.

This clone has at least ten counts. The chain joins TRBV9 to TRBJ1-2, with D possibly matching TRBD1 (6 bases). V was trimmed by 1 base and J by 3 bases, leaving 7 bases between them. Germline CDR1 SGDLS, CDR2 YYNGEE. The CDR3 totals 13 residues. The DNA for the CDR3 is TGTGCCAGCAGCGTACCAGGGGACTATGGCTACACCTTC. The encoded protein is CASSVPGDYGYTF.

The rearrangement links TRBV5-1 to TRBJ1-1, with D possibly being TRBD1 (6 bases). V shed 1 base and J shed 5 bases, with 18 bases lying between them. The CDR3 sequence is 16 residues long. CDR1 and CDR2 (germline): SGHRS, YFSETQ. The CDR3, as DNA: TGCGCCAGCAGCTTGCAGGCAGGGGCGGTTGGGACTGAAGCTTTCTTT. Translated: CASSLQAGAVGTEAFF.

This clone was counted a few times. This chain uses TRBV5-1 with TRBJ1-1; the match to TRBD1 covers 7 bases. Germline loops: CDR1 SGHRS, CDR2 YFSETQ. V gave up 0 bases and J gave up 3 bases; unmatched junction bases: 11. This CDR3 has 17 amino acids. The DNA for the CDR3 is TGCGCCAGCAGCTTGGGCCAAAAATCAGGGGGGTACACTGAAGCTTTCTTT. It yields the protein CASSLGQKSGGYTEAFF. Complete variable domain (other parts from reference TRBV5-1 and TRBJ1-1): KAGVTQTPRYLIKTRGQQVTLSCSPISGHRSVSWYQQTPGQGLQFLFEYFSETQRNKGNFPGRFSGRQFSNSRSEMNVSTLELGDSALYLCASSLGQKSGGYTEAFFGQGTRLTVV.

The genes are TRBV2 and TRBJ2-7; D is uncertain. The CDR3 runs to 11 residues. V was trimmed by 2 bases and J by 5 bases, leaving 4 bases between them. The germline V gene encodes CDR1 SNHLY and CDR2 FYNNEI. In DNA, the CDR3 is TGTGCCAGCAGTGAATTCAACGAGCAGTACTTC. Translating it yields CASSEFNEQYF.

This clone was recorded a few times. This chain uses TRBV7-9 with TRBJ1-1; D is possibly TRBD1 (6 bases). From germline, CDR1 is SEHNR and CDR2 FQNEAQ (reference sequence). The CDR3 length is 14 residues. The ends were cut back, 4 bases at V and 4 bases at J, with 13 bases in the middle. The CDR3 nucleotides are TGTGCCAGCAGCTCCACAGGGTTGGTCACTGAAGCTTTCTTT. Translating it yields CASSSTGLVTEAFF.

J is TRBJ1-6 and V is TRBV7-2, with 9 bases identical to TRBD1. The CDR3 is made up of 15 amino acids. CDR1 and CDR2 (germline): SGHTA, FQGNSA. Germline trimming cut 5 bases from V and 8 bases from J; bases unmatched to any gene: 7. The CDR3 bases are TGTGCCAGCAGCACCCACAGGGGGCTGGATTCACCCCTCCACTTT. It yields the protein CASSTHRGLDSPLHF.

This clone was counted many times. Other DNA variants within this sample encode the same CDR3. V is TRBV19 and J is TRBJ2-6, with 7 bases matching TRBD1. The CDR3 has 15 residues. Germline V gives CDR1 LNHDA, CDR2 SQIVND (reference sequence). V was clipped by 5 bases and J by 13 bases; unmatched bases: 14. CDR3 loop: CASSLETGTVKVLTF. As DNA, the CDR3 is TGTGCCAGTAGTCTCGAGACCGGGACAGTAAAGGTCCTGACTTTC.

The gene calls are TRBV18 and TRBJ1-1; no clear D gene. The CDR3 contains 13 residues. From germline, CDR1 is KGHSH and CDR2 LQKENI. V shed 3 bases and J shed 8 bases, with 13 bases lying between them. The CDR3 protein is CASSPNPDSEAFF. The CDR3 nucleotides are TGTGCCAGCTCACCTAATCCGGATTCGGAAGCTTTCTTT.

V gene TRBV30 combines with J gene TRBJ2-3, with D tentatively TRBD1 or TRBD2 (5 bases each). CDR3 size: 16 residues. V lost 3 bases to trimming and J lost 6 bases, with 22 bases between them. Looked up from germline, CDR1 is GTSNPN and CDR2 is SVGIG (reference sequence). The CDR3 loop is CAWRKPGRSGRDTQYF. In nucleotides, the CDR3 is TGTGCCTGGAGAAAACCGGGACGCTCTGGTAGGGATACGCAGTATTTT.

For this clone: Other DNA sequences in the same sample also yield this CDR3. The rearrangement links TRBV9 to TRBJ1-2; D not resolved. Trimming removed 0 bases at V and 2 bases at J, with 5 bases between. There are 13 residues in the CDR3. Germline loops: CDR1 SGDLS, CDR2 YYNGEE. The CDR3 loop is CASSVGQNYGYTF. CDR3 in DNA: TGTGCCAGCAGCGTAGGTCAGAACTATGGCTACACCTTC.